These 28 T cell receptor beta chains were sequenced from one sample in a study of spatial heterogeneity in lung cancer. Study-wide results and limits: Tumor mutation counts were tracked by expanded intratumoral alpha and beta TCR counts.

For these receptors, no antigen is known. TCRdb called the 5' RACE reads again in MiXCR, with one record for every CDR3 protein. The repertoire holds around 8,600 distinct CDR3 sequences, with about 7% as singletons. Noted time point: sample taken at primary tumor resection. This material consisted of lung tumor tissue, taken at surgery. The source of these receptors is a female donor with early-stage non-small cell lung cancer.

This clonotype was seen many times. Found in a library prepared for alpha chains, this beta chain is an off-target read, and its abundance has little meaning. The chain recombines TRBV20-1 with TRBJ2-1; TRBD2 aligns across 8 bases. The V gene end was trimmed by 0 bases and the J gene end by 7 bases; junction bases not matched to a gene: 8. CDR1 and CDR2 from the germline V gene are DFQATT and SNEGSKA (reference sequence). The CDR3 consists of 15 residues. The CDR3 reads CSARDAVAGLNEQFF. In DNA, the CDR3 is TGCAGTGCTAGAGATGCGGTAGCGGGATTGAATGAGCAGTTCTTC.

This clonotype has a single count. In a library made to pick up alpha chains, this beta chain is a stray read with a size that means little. CDR3 amino acids: CASRDRGGANTGELFF. Here the CDR3 DNA reads TGCGCCAGCAGAGACAGGGGCGGTGCAAACACCGGGGAGCTGTTTTTT. The gene calls are TRBV4-1 and TRBJ2-2; TRBD1 matches at 8 bases. Germline lookup yields CDR1 MGHRA and CDR2 YSYEKL. The ends lost 6 bases at V and 2 bases at J; junction bases unmatched: 8. This CDR3 contains 16 residues.

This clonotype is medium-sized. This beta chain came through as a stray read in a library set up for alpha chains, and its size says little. This chain's CDR3 is CASSLAHGANVLTF. In nucleotides, the CDR3 is TGCGCCAGCAGCTTGGCACACGGGGCCAACGTCCTGACTTTC. The chain uses TRBV5-1 and TRBJ2-6; D not resolved. The CDR3 totals 14 residues. Germline CDR1 is SGHRS and CDR2 is YFSETQ. V was shortened by 0 bases and J by 4 bases, with 5 bases between the two germline ends.

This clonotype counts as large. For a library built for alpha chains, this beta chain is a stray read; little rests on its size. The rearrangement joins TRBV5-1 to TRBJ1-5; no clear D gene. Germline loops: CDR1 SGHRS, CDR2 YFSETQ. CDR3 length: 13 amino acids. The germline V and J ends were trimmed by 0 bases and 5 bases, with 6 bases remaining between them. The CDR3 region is CASSLGRDQPQHF. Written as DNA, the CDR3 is TGCGCCAGCAGCTTGGGACGGGATCAGCCCCAGCATTTT.

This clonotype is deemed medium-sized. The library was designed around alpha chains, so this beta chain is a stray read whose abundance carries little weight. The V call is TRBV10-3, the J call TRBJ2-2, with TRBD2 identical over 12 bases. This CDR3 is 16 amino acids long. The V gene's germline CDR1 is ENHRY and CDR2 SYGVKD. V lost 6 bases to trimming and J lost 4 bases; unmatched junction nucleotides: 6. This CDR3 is CAIRRLAGVLTGELFF. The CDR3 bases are TGTGCCATCAGGAGACTAGCGGGAGTTCTCACCGGGGAGCTGTTTTTT.

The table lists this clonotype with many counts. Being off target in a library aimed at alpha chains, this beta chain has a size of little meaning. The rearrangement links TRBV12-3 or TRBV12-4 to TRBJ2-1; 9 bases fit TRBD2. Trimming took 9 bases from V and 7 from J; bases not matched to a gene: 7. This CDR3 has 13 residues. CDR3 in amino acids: CASQSSGINEQFF. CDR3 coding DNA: TGTGCCAGTCAGTCTAGCGGGATTAATGAGCAGTTCTTC.

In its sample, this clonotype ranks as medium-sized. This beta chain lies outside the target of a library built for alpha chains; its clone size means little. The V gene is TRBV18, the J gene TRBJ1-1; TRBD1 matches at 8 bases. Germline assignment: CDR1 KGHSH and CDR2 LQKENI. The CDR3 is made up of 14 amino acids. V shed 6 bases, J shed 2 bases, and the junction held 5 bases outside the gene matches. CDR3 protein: CASSIGQGNTEAFF. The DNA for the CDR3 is TGTGCCAGCTCCATAGGACAGGGAAACACTGAAGCTTTCTTT.

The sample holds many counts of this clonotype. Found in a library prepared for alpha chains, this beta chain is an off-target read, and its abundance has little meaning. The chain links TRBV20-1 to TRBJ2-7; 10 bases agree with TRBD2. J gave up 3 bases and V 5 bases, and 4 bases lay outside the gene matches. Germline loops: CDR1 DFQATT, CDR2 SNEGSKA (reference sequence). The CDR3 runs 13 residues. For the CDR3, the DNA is TGCAGTGCTCCAGGACTAGCGGACTACGAGCAGTACTTC. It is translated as CSAPGLADYEQYF.

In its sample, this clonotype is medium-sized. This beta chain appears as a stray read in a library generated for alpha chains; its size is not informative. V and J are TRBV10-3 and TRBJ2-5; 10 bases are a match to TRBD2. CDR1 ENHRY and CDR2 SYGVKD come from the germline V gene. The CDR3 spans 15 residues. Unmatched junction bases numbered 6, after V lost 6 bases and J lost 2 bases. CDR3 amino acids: CAISPGTSAQETQYF. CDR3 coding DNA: TGTGCCATCAGCCCCGGGACTAGCGCACAAGAGACCCAGTACTTC.

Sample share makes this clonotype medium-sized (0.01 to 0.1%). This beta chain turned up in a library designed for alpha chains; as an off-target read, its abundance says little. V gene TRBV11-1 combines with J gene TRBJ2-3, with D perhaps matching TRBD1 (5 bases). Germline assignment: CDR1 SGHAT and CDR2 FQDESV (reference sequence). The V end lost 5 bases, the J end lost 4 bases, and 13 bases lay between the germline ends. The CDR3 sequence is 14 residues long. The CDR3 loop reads CASSPDRLADTQYF. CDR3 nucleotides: TGTGCCAGCAGCCCCGACAGACTCGCAGATACGCAGTATTTT.

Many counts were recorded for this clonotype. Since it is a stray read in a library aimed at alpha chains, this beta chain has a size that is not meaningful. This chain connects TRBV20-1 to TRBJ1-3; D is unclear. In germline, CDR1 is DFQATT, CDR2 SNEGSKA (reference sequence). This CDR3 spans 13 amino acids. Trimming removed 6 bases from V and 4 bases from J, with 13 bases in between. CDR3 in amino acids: CSARSGTGNTIYF. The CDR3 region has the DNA TGCAGTGCAAGGAGCGGAACCGGAAACACCATATATTTT.

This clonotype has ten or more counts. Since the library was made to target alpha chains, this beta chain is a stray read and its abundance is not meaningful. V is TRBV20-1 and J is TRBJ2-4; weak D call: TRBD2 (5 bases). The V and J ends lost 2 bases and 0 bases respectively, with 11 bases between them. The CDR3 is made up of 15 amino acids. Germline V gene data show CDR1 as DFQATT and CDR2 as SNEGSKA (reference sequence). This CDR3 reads CSARTGSLAKNIQYF. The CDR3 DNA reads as TGCAGTGCTAGAACGGGGAGTCTAGCCAAAAACATTCAGTACTTC.

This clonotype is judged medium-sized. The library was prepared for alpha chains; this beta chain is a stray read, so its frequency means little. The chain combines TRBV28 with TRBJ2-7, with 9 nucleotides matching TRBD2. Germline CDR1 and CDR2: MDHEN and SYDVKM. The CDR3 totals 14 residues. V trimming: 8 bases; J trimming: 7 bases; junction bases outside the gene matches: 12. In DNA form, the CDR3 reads TGTGCCAGCTACAGCGGACTAGCGATGCGGGAGCAGTACTTC. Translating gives CASYSGLAMREQYF.

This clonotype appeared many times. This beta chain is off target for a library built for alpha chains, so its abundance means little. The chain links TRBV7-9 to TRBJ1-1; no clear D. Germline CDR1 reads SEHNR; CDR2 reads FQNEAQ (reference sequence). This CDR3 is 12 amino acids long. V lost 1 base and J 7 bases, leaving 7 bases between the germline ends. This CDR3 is CASSLDGFEAFF. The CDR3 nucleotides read TGTGCCAGCAGCTTAGACGGGTTTGAAGCTTTCTTT.

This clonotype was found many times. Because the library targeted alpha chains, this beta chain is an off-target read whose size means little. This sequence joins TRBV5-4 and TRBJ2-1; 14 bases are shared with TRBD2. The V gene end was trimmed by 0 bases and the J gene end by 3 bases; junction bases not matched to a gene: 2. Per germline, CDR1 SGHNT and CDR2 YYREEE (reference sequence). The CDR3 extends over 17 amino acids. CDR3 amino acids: CASSLGTSGRIYNEQFF. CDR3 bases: TGTGCCAGCAGCTTGGGGACTAGCGGGAGGATCTACAATGAGCAGTTCTTC.

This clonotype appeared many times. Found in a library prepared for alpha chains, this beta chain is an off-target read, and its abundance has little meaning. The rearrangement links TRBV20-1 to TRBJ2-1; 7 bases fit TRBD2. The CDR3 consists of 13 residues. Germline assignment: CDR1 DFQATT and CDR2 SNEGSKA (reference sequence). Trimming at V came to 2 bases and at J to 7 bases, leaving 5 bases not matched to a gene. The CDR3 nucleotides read TGCAGTGCTAGAATTAGCGGGTCTAATGAGCAGTTCTTC. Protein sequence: CSARISGSNEQFF.

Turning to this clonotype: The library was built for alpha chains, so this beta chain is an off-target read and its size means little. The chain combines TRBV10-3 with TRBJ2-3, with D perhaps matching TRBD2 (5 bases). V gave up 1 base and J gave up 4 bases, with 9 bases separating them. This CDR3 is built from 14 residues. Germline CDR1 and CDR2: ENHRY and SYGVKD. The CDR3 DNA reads TGTGCCATCAGTGAGTTCTTCGGGGCAGATACGCAGTATTTT. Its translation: CAISEFFGADTQYF.

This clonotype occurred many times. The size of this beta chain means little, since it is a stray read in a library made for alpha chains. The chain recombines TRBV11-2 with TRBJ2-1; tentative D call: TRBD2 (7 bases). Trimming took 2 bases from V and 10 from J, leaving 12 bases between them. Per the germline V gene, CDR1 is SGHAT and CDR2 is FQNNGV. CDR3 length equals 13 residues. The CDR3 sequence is CASSLSGRGEQFF. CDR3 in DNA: TGTGCCAGCAGCTTATCAGGGAGGGGGGAGCAGTTCTTC.

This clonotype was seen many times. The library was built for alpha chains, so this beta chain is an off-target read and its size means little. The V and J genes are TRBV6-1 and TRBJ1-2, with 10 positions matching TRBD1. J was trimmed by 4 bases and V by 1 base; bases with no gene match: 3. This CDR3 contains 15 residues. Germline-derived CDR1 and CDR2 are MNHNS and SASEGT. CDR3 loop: CASSEETGGSYGYTF. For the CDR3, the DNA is TGTGCCAGCAGTGAAGAGACAGGGGGCAGCTATGGCTACACCTTC.

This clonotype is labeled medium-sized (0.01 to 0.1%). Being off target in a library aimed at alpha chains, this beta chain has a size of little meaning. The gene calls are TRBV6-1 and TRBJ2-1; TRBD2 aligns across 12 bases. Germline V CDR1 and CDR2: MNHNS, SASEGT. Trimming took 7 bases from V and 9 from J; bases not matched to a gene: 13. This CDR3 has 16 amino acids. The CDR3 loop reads CASTWTSGTDGGEQFF. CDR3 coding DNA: TGTGCCAGCACCTGGACTAGCGGGACGGACGGGGGTGAGCAGTTCTTC.

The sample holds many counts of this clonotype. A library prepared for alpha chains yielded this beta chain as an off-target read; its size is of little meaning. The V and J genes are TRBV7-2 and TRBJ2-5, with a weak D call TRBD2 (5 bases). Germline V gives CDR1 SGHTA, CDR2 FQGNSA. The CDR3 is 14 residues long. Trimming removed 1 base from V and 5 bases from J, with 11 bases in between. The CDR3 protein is CASSLEVRRETQYF. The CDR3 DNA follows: TGTGCCAGCAGCTTAGAGGTGCGGAGGGAGACCCAGTACTTC.

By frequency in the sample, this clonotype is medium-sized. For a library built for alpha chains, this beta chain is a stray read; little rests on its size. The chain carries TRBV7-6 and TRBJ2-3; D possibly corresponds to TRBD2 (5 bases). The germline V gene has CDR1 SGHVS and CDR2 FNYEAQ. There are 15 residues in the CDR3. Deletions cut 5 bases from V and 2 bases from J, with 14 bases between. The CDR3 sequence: CASSPPPRATDTQYF. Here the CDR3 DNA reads TGTGCCAGCAGCCCCCCCCCGAGGGCCACAGATACGCAGTATTTT.

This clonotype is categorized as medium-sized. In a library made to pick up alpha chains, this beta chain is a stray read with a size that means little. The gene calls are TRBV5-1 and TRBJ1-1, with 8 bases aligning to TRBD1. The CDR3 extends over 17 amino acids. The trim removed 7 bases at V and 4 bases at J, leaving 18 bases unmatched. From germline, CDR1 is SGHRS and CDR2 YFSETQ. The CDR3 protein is CASRPSAGGGEATEAFF. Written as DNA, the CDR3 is TGCGCCAGCCGTCCCTCGGCAGGGGGCGGTGAGGCCACTGAAGCTTTCTTT.

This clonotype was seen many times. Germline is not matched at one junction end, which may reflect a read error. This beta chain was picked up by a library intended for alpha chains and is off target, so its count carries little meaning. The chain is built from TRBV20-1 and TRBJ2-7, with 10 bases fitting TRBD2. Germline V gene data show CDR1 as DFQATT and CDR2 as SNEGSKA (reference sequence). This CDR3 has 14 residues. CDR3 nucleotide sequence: TGCAGTGCTGGAGAAGCGGGAGGGTTCAACGAGCAGTACTTC. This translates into CSAGEAGGFNEQYF.

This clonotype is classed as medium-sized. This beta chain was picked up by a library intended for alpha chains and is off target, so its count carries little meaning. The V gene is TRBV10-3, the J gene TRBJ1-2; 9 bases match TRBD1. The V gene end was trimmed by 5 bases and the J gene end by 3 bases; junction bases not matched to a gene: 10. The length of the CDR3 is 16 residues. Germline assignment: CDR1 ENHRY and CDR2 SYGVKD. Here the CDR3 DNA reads TGTGCCATCAGTAAAGCCGGGACAGGGAACTACTATGGCTACACCTTC. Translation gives CAISKAGTGNYYGYTF.

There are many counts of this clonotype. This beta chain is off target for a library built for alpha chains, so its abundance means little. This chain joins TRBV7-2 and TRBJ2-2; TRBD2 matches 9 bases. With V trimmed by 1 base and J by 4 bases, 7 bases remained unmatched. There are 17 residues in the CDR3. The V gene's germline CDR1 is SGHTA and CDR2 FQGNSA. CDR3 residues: CASSLGFAGGLTGELFF. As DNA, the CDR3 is TGTGCCAGCAGCTTAGGGTTCGCGGGAGGGCTCACCGGGGAGCTGTTTTTT.

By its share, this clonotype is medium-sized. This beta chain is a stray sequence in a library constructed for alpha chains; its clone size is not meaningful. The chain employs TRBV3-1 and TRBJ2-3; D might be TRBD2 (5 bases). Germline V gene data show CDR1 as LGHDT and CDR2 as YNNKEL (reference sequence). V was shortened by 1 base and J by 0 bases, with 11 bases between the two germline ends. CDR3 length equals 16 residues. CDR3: CASSQGLAYSTDTQYF. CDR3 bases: TGTGCCAGCAGCCAAGGATTAGCGTATAGCACAGATACGCAGTATTTT.

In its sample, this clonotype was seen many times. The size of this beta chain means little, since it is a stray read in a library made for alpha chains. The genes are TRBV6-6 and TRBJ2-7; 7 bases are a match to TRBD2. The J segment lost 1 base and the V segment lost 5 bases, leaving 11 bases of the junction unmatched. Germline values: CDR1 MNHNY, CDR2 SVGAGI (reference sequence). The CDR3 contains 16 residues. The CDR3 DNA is TGTGCCAGCAGTAGGACCGGGACTATCAATTCCTACGAGCAGTACTTC. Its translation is CASSRTGTINSYEQYF.